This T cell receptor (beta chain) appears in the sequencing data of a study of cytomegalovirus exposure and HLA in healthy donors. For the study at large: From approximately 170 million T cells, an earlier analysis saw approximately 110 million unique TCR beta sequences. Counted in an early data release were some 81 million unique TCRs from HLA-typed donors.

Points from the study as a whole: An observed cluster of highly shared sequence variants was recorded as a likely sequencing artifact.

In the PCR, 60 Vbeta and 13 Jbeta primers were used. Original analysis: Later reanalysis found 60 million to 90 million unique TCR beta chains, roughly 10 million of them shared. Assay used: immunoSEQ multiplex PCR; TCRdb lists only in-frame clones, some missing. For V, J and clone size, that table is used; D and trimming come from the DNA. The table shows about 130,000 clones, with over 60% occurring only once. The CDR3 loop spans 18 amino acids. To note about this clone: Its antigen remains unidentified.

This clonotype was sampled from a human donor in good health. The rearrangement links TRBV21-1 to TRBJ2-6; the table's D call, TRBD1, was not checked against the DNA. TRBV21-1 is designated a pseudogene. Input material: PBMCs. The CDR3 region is CASSTTAGTGSGANVLTF. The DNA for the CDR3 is TGTGCCAGCAGCACCACCGCCGGGACAGGGTCTGGGGCCAACGTCCTGACTTTC.